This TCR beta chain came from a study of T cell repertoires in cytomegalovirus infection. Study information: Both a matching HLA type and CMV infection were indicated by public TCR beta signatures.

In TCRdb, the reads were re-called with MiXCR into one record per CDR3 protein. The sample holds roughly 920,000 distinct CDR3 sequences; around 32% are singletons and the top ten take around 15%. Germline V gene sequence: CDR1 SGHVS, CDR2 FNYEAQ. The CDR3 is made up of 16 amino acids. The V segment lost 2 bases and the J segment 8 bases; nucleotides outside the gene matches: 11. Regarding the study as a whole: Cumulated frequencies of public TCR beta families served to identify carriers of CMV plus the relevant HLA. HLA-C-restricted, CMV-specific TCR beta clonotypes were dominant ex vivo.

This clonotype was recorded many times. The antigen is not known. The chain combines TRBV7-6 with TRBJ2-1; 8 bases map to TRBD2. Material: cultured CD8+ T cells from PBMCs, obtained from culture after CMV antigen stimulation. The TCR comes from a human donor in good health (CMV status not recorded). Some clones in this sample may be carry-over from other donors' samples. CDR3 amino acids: CASSLRAGGSPDEQFF. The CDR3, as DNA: TGTGCCAGCAGCTTACGGGCGGGGGGTTCCCCCGATGAGCAGTTCTTC.